This paragraph reports one T cell receptor (beta chain). Repertoires were generated with immunoSEQ multiplex PCR, while TCRdb's copy carries only in-frame clones and drops some. The sample holds tens of thousands of clones, 77% seen once. This entry belongs to a study of radiotherapy plus CTLA-4 blockade in lung cancer. This CDR3 has 15 amino acids. Germline values: CDR1 SGHRS, CDR2 YFSETQ. Trimming stripped 2 bases from V and 1 base from J, with 9 bases between. The receptor's source is a human donor with non-small cell lung cancer whose response to radiotherapy plus ipilimumab could not be evaluated. V is TRBV5-1 and J is TRBJ2-2; D call uncertain. Material: peripheral blood, obtained from a patient treated with radiotherapy plus ipilimumab. Here the CDR3 reads CASSLNPGNTGELFF. DNA for the CDR3: TGCGCCAGCAGCTTAAACCCAGGGAACACCGGGGAGCTGTTTTTT. Full variable domain (rest looked up from reference TRBV5-1 and TRBJ2-2): KAGVTQTPRYLIKTRGQQVTLSCSPISGHRSVSWYQQTPGQGLQFLFEYFSETQRNKGNFPGRFSGRQFSNSRSEMNVSTLELGDSALYLCASSLNPGNTGELFFGEGSRLTVL.